The 14 T cell receptor beta chains below were found in one sample sequenced in a study of OX40 agonist ivuxolimab in advanced cancers. Profiling relied on immunoSEQ multiplex PCR, and the TCRdb table lists in-frame clones only, not all of them. The sample holds about 66,000 clones, 75% to 90% seen once. The sample here was CD4+ or CD8+ T cells sorted from blood, taken in a trial of the OX40 agonist ivuxolimab. These receptors were collected from an adult with an advanced solid tumor such as melanoma, head and neck, liver or kidney cancer.

This sequence joins TRBV6-6 and TRBJ2-7; D possibly uses TRBD1 or TRBD2 (5 bases each). The germline gives CDR1 MNHNY, CDR2 SVGAGI (reference sequence). The CDR3 covers 15 residues. Trimming cost V 4 bases and J 3 bases, with 16 bases left between them. For the CDR3, the DNA is TGTGCCAGCAGTTTGTTGAGGGACGGGGACTACGAGCAGTACTTC. Translating it yields CASSLLRDGDYEQYF.

This rearrangement joins TRBV28 to TRBJ2-7; D is uncertain. Germline V lookup: CDR1 MDHEN, CDR2 SYDVKM. The CDR3 extends over 15 amino acids. V was pared by 2 bases and J by 4 bases, with 15 bases between. Here the CDR3 reads CASSLTRVLRYEQYF. CDR3 DNA: TGTGCCAGCAGTTTAACCCGGGTTTTAAGGTACGAGCAGTACTTC.

In DNA form, the CDR3 reads TGTGCCAGCAGCCCAACCACAGGGACTGCATACTATGGCTACACCTTC. Its protein is CASSPTTGTAYYGYTF. V and J are TRBV11-1 and TRBJ1-2; D is perhaps TRBD1 (6 bases). Germline loops: CDR1 SGHAT, CDR2 FQDESV (reference sequence). The CDR3 runs to 16 residues. Trimming removed 5 bases from V and 3 bases from J, with 19 bases in between.

The chain recombines TRBV19 with TRBJ2-1; D ambiguous. V gave up 4 bases and J gave up 4 bases, with 5 bases separating them. Germline V CDR1 and CDR2: LNHDA, SQIVND (reference sequence). The CDR3 contains 12 residues. This chain's CDR3 is CASSTPYNEQFF. Written as DNA, the CDR3 is TGTGCCAGTAGTACCCCATACAATGAGCAGTTCTTC.

Notes on this clone: An end of the junction does not agree with germline; a read error may underlie this. The gene calls are TRBV6-1 and TRBJ2-3; no reliable D call. CDR3 size: 15 residues. Germline V lookup: CDR1 MNHNS, CDR2 SASEGT. In DNA, the CDR3 is TGTGCCAGCAGTGCCCCGGTCAGTGATGGAGATGCGCAGTATTTT. Protein: CASSAPVSDGDAQYF.

This chain joins TRBV4-1 and TRBJ2-7; D may match TRBD1 or TRBD2 (5 bases each). Germline V CDR1 and CDR2: MGHRA, YSYEKL. V lost 1 base, J lost 0 bases, and 10 bases lay in between. The length of the CDR3 is 15 residues. CDR3 loop: CASSQVYGTSYEQYF. CDR3 coding DNA: TGCGCCAGCAGCCAAGTGTATGGGACCTCCTACGAGCAGTACTTC.

This chain connects TRBV5-1 to TRBJ2-7; 7 bases line up with TRBD1. This CDR3 is 13 amino acids long. J was trimmed by 2 bases and V by 4 bases; bases with no gene match: 3. The germline CDR1 and CDR2 sequences are SGHRS and YFSETQ. CDR3 in amino acids: CASSKDRTYEQYF. CDR3 bases: TGCGCCAGCAGCAAGGACAGGACCTACGAGCAGTACTTC. The full variable domain, with the rest looked up from reference TRBV5-1 and TRBJ2-7, is KAGVTQTPRYLIKTRGQQVTLSCSPISGHRSVSWYQQTPGQGLQFLFEYFSETQRNKGNFPGRFSGRQFSNSRSEMNVSTLELGDSALYLCASSKDRTYEQYFGPGTRLTVT.

The V call is TRBV13, the J call TRBJ2-7, with D tentatively TRBD2 (5 bases). Germline CDR1 reads PRHDT; CDR2 reads FYEKMQ (reference sequence). V was clipped by 2 bases and J by 2 bases, with 7 bases between them. This CDR3 has 13 amino acids. CDR3 loop: CASSLSGTYEQYF. The CDR3 DNA reads as TGTGCCAGCAGCTTATCGGGAACCTACGAGCAGTACTTC.

The chain joins TRBV9 to TRBJ2-2; D is unclear. Trimming cost V 0 bases and J 5 bases, with 20 bases left between them. This CDR3 is built from 18 residues. Germline loops: CDR1 SGDLS, CDR2 YYNGEE. For the CDR3, the DNA is TGTGCCAGCAGCGTAGAAGCAGGCATAGCTGAAGTAACCGGGGAGCTGTTTTTT. Translated, it gives CASSVEAGIAEVTGELFF.

Details on this clone: The sample has other DNA sequences that encode this CDR3 too. The rearrangement joins TRBV6-5 to TRBJ2-1, with D perhaps matching TRBD2 (5 bases). The CDR3 contains 13 residues. CDR1 is MNHEY and CDR2 is SVGAGI in the germline V gene. Deletions cut 3 bases from V and 6 bases from J, with 9 bases between. CDR3 in DNA: TGTGCCAGCAGTTATTCCGAGGGCAATGAGCAGTTCTTC. As protein: CASSYSEGNEQFF.

This clone was detected once. V is TRBV27 and J is TRBJ2-7; 9 positions agree with TRBD1. Germline trimming cut 4 bases from V and 2 bases from J; bases unmatched to any gene: 3. This CDR3 region has 14 residues. CDR1 is MNHEY and CDR2 is SMNVEV in the germline V gene (reference sequence). CDR3 in DNA: TGTGCCAGCAGTTCGGGACAGGGTCCCTACGAGCAGTACTTC. Amino acid sequence: CASSSGQGPYEQYF.

The gene calls are TRBV7-6 and TRBJ2-3; D not resolved. CDR3 length: 16 residues. Germline V lookup: CDR1 SGHVS, CDR2 FNYEAQ. Trimming removed 1 base at V and 0 bases at J, with 11 bases between. The CDR3 coding sequence is TGTGCCAGCAGCTTAGAACCCCCCGAAAGCACAGATACGCAGTATTTT. This codes for CASSLEPPESTDTQYF.

Concerning this clone itself: Sequence at one end of the junction differs from germline and may be a read error. The chain joins TRBV27 to TRBJ2-7, with D tentatively TRBD1 (6 bases). This CDR3 comprises 14 residues. Germline CDR1 and CDR2: MNHEY and SMNVEV (reference sequence). This CDR3 reads CASRSPASQGPEVF. DNA for the CDR3: TGTGCCAGCAGGTCCCCTGCCTCACAGGGCCCTGAGGTCTTC.

The chain is built from TRBV10-1 and TRBJ2-2, with D uncertain. Trimming stripped 10 bases from V and 4 bases from J, with 13 bases between. Germline loops: CDR1 WNHNN, CDR2 SYGVQD (reference sequence). This CDR3 is 13 amino acids long. This chain's CDR3 is CATSGDGTGELFF. CDR3 coding DNA: TGCGCCACAAGTGGAGACGGCACCGGGGAGCTGTTTTTT.